This TCR beta chain was documented in a study of CD8+ T cells in alopecia areata. Study-wide background: Treated patients swallowed 5 to 10 mg of oral tofacitinib twice daily. Study conclusions and caveats: Under tofacitinib, numerous expanded lesional clonotypes remained detectable in scalp and blood. Among patients, TCR sharing was less clear than in mice, a difference possibly due in part to HLA diversity in the patient population.

The V gene lost 4 bases and the J gene lost 7 bases, with 14 bases spanning the gap. This CDR3 region has 14 residues. Treatment: oral pan-JAK inhibitor, 5-10 mg twice daily. Sorting of PBMCs yielded the CD4+ and CD8+ T cells. With regard to this clone: Its antigen is still unknown.

Extracted RNA was reverse transcribed into cDNA, the sequencing template. Clones were sequenced by immunoSEQ multiplex PCR, and TCRdb holds only the in-frame ones, with some missing. The sample includes about 120,000 clones, about half of them seen just once. The input for sequencing was CD4+ T cells sorted from blood, taken at week 4, from a patient treated with tofacitinib. This TCR was recovered from a human donor with alopecia areata. The gene calls are TRBV23-1 and TRBJ1-3, with D hard to call. TRBV23-1 is known as an ORF, though its function is uncertain. CDR3 DNA sequence: TGCGCCAGCAGTCGTGGACCCGCGGCGAACACCATATATTTT. Protein product: CASSRGPAANTIYF.